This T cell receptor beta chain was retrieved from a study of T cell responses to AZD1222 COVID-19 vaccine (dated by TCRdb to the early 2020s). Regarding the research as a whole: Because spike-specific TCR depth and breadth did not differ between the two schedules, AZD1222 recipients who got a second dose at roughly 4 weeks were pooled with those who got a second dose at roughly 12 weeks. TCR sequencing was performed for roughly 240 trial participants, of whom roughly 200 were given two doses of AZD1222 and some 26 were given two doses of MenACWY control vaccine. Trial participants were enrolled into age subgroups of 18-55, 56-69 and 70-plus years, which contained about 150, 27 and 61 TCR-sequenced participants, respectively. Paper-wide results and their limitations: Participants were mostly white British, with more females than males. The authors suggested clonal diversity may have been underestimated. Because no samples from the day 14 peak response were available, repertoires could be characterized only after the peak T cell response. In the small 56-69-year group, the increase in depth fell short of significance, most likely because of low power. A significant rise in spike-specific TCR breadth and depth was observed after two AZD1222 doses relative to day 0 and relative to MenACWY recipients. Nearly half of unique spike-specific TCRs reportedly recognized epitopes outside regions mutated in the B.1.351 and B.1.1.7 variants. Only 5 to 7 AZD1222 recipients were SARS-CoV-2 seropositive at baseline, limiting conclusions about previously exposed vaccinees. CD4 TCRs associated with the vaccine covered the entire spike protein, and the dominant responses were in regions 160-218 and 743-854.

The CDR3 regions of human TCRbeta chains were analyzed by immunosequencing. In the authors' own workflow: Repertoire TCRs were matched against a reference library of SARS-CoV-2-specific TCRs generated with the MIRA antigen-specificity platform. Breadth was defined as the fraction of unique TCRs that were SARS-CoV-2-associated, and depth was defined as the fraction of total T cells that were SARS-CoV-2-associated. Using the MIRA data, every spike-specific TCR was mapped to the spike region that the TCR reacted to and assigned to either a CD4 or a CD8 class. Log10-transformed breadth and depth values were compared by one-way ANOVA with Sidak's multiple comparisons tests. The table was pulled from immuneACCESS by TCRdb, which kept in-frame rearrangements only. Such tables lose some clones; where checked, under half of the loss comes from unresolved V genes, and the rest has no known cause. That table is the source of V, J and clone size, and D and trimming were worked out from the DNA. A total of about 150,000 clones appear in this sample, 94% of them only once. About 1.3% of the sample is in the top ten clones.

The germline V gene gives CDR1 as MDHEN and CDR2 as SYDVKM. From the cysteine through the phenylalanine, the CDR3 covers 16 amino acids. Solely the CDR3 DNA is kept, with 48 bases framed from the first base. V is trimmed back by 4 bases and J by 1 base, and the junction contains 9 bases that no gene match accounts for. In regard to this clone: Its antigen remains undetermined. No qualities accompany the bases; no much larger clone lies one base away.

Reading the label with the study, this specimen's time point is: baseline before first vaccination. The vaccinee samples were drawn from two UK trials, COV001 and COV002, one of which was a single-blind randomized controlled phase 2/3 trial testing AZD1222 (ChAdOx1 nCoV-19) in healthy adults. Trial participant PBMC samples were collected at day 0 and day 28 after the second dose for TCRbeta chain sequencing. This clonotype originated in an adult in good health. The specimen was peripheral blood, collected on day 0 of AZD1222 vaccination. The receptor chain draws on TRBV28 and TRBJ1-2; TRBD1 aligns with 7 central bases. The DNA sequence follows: TGTGCCAGCAGTTCCCCAGGGGGGGCCGGTAACTATGGCTACACCTTC. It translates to CASSSPGGAGNYGYTF.